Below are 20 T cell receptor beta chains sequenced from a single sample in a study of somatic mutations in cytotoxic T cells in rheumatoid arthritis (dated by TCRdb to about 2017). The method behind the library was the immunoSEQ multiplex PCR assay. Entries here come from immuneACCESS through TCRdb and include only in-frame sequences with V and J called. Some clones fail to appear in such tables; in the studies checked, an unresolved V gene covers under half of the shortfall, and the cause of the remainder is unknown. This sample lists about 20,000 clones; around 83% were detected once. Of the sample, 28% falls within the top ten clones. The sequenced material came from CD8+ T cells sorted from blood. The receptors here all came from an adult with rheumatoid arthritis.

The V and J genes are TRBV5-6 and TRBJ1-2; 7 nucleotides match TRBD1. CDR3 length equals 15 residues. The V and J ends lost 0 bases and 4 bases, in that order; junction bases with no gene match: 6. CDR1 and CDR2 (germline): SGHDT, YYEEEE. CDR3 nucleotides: TGTGCCAGCAGCTTGGTGGGACAGAGCGTCTATGGCTACACCTTC. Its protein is CASSLVGQSVYGYTF.

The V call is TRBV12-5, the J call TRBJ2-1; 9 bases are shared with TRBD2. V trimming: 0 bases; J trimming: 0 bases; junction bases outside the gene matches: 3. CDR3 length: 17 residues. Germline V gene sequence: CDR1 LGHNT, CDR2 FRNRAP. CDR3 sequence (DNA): TGTGCTAGTGGTTTGGTCCTTAGCGGGAGCTCCTACAATGAGCAGTTCTTC. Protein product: CASGLVLSGSSYNEQFF.

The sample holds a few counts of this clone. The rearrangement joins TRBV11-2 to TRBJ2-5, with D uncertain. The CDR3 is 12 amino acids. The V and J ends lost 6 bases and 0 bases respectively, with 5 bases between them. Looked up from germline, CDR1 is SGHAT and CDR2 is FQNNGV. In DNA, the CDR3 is TGTGCCAGCAGTGACTACCAAGAGACCCAGTACTTC. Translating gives CASSDYQETQYF.

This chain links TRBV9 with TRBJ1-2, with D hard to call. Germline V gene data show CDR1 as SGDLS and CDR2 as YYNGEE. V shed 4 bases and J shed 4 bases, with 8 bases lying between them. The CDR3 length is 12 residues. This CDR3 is CASSQTGYGYTF. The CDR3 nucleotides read TGTGCCAGCAGCCAGACGGGCTATGGCTACACCTTC.

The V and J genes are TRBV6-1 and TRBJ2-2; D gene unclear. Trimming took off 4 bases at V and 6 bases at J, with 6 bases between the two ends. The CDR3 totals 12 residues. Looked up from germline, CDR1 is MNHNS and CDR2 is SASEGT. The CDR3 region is CASSGVAGELFF. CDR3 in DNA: TGTGCCAGCAGTGGTGTGGCCGGGGAGCTGTTTTTT.

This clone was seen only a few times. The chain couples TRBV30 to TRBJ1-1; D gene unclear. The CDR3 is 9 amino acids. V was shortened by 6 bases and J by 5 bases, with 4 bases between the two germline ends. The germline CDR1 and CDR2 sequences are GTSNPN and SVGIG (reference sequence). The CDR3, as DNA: TGTGCCTGCGGTACTGAAGCTTTCTTT. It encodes CACGTEAFF.

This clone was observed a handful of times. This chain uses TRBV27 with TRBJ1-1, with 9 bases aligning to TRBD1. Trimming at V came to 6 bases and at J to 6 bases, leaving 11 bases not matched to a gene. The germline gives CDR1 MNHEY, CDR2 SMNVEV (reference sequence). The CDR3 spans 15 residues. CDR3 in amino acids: CASSHSGTGTSEAFF. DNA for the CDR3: TGTGCCAGCAGCCACTCCGGGACAGGGACATCTGAAGCTTTCTTT.

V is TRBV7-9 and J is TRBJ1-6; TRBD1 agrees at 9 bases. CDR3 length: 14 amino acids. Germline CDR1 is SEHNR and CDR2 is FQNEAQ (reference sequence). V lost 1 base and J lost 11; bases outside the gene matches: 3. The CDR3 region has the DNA TGTGCCAGCAGCTTAGGGACAGGGGTTCCACCCCTCCACTTT. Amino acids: CASSLGTGVPPLHF.

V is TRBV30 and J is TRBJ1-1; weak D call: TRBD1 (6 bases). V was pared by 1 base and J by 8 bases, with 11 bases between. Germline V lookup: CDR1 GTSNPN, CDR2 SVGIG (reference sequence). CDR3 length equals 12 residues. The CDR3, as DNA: TGTGCCTGGAGTGAGTCCGGGACAGAAGCTTTCTTT. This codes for CAWSESGTEAFF.

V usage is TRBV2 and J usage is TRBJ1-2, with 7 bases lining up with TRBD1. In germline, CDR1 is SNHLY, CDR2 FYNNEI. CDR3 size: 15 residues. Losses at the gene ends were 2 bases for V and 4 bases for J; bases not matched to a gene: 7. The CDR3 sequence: CASSEWEGAGYGYTF. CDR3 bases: TGTGCCAGCAGTGAATGGGAGGGGGCGGGCTATGGCTACACCTTC.

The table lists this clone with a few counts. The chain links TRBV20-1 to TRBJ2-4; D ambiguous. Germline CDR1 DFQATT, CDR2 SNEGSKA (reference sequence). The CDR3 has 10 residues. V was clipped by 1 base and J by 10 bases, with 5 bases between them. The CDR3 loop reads CSARVGIQYF. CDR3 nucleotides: TGCAGTGCTAGAGTGGGGATTCAGTACTTC.

This CDR3 reads CAYGGGGTEAFF. CDR3 DNA sequence: TGTGCGTACGGGGGCGGAGGCACTGAAGCTTTCTTT. V is TRBV2 and J is TRBJ1-1; weak D call: TRBD1 (6 bases). Germline V CDR1 and CDR2: SNHLY, FYNNEI. CDR3 length: 12 residues.

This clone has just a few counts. The CDR3 DNA sequence: TGTGCCAGCATGCAGAATAATCAGCCCCAGCATTTT. Protein: CASMQNNQPQHF. The V and J genes are TRBV2 and TRBJ1-5; unclear D gene. Trimming removed 7 bases at V and 4 bases at J, with 8 bases between. The CDR3 has 12 residues. Germline V CDR1 and CDR2: SNHLY, FYNNEI.

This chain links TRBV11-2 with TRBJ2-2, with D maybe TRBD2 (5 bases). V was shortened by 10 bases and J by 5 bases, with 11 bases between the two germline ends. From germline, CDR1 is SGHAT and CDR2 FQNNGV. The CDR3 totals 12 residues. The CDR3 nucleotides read TGTGCCACCCTTCCGGGAACCGGGGAGCTGTTTTTT. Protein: CATLPGTGELFF.

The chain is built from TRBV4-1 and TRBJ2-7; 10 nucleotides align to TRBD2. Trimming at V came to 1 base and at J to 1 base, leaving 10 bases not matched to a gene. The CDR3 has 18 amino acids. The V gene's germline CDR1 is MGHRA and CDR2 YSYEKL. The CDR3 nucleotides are TGCGCCAGCAGCCAAGCAGTCTCTAGCGGGAGTCGTTCCTACGAGCAGTACTTC. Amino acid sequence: CASSQAVSSGSRSYEQYF.

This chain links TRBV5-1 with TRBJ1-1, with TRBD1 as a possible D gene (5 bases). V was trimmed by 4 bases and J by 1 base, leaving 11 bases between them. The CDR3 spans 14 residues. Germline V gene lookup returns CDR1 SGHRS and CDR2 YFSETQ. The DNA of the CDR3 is TGCGCCAGCAGCACCCCGGGACCGAACACTGAAGCTTTCTTT. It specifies CASSTPGPNTEAFF.

This chain's CDR3 is CAWSFAPNTGELFF. The DNA of the CDR3 is TGTGCCTGGAGTTTCGCCCCGAACACCGGGGAGCTGTTTTTT. The rearrangement uses TRBV30 and TRBJ2-2; the D is unclear. Germline assignment: CDR1 GTSNPN and CDR2 SVGIG (reference sequence). With 2 bases removed from V and 0 bases from J, the gap between germline ends came to 7 bases. The CDR3 extends over 14 amino acids. Supplemented by reference TRBV30 and TRBJ2-2, the full variable domain reads SQTIHQWPATLVQPVGSPLSLECTVEGTSNPNLYWYRQAAGRGLQLLFYSVGIGQISSEVPQNLSASRPQDRQFILSSKKLLLSDSGFYLCAWSFAPNTGELFFGEGSRLTVL.

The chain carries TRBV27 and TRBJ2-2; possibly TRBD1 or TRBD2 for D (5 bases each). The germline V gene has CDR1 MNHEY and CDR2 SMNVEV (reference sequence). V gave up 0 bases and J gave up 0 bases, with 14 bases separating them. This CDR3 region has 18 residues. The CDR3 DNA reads TGTGCCAGCAGTTTATCGAGGGGCGCCTCTGCGAACACCGGGGAGCTGTTTTTT. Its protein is CASSLSRGASANTGELFF.

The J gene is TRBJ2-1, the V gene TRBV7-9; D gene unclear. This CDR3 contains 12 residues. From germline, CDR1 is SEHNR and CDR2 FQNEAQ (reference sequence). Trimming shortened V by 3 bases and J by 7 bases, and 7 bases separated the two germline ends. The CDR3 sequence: CASSLMGNEQFF. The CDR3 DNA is TGTGCCAGCAGCTTGATGGGGAATGAGCAGTTCTTC.

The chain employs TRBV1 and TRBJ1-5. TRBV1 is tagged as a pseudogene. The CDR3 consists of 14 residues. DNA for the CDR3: TGCACCAGCCGCGGGAGACTTCCATCTGGGCCCCAGCATTTT. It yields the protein CTSRGRLPSGPQHF.